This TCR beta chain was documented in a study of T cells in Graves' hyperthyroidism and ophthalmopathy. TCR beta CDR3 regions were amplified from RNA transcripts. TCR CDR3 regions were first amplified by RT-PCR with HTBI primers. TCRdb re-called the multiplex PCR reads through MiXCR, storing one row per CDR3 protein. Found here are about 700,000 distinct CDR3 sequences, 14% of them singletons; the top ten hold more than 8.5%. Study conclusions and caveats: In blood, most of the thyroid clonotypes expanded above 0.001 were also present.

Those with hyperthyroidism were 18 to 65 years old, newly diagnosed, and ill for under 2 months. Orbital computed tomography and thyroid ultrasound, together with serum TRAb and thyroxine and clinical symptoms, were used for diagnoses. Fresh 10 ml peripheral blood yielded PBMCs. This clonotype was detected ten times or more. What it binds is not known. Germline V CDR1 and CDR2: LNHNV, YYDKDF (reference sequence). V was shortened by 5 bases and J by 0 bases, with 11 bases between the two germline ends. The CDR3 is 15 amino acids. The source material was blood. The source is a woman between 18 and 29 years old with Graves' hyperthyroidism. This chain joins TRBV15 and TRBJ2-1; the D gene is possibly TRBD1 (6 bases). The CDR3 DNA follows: TGTGCCACCAGCGACGACAGGTACTCCTACAATGAGCAGTTCTTC. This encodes CATSDDRYSYNEQFF.